Here is one T cell receptor (beta chain) with its context. The data stem from a study of cytomegalovirus exposure and HLA in healthy donors. PCR employed 60 Vbeta and 13 Jbeta primers. TCRdb's copy holds only in-frame clones and misses some; the assay was immunoSEQ multiplex PCR. The profile covers roughly 150,000 clones, with over 80% appearing a single time and 3% to 4% taken by the ten largest. The germline V gene has CDR1 PRHDT and CDR2 FYEKMQ (reference sequence). The CDR3 length is 18 residues. V trimming: 1 base; J trimming: 4 bases; junction bases outside the gene matches: 13. This clonotype originated in a male donor in good health and CMV-seronegative. What was sequenced was PBMCs. The chain has TRBV13 and TRBJ1-3, with 7 bases fitting TRBD1. DNA of the CDR3: TGTGCCAGCAGCTTAGAACGTGGAGGGGGCGAATTCGGAAACACCATATATTTT. This sequence encodes CASSLERGGGEFGNTIYF.